One sample yielded the 19 T cell receptor beta chains listed below, sequenced in a study of T cell repertoires in cytomegalovirus infection. One entry per CDR3 protein, called by TCRdb with MiXCR from the reads. This table holds about 920,000 distinct CDR3 sequences, approximately 31% found once. Their target antigens are unknown. Source: cultured CD8+ T cells from PBMCs, taken from culture after CMV antigen stimulation. Receptors were obtained from a human donor in good health (CMV status not recorded). Some clones in this sample may be carry-over from other donors' samples.

This clonotype was found many times. V gene TRBV12-3 or TRBV12-4 combines with J gene TRBJ2-1; TRBD2 is a possible D gene (6 bases). This CDR3 is built from 12 residues. The ends were cut back, 4 bases at V and 8 bases at J, with 9 bases in the middle. The CDR3 DNA is TGTGCCAGCAGTTCCCCTAGCGATGAGCAGTTCTTC. Protein sequence: CASSSPSDEQFF.

This clonotype was counted a few times. The chain is built from TRBV6-5 and TRBJ1-2; D unresolved. In germline, CDR1 is MNHEY, CDR2 SVGAGI. The CDR3 totals 13 residues. Trimming removed 2 bases at V and 4 bases at J, with 8 bases between. The CDR3 region has the DNA TGTGCCAGCAGTTACCACAGAGCCTATGGCTACACCTTC. It codes for CASSYHRAYGYTF.

The J gene is TRBJ1-5, the V gene TRBV27; no reliable D call. The V and J ends lost 3 bases and 5 bases respectively, with 11 bases between them. The CDR3 runs 14 residues. Germline V CDR1 and CDR2: MNHEY, SMNVEV (reference sequence). DNA of the CDR3: TGTGCCAGCAGTTTGAGTCAGAATTATCAGCCCCAGCATTTT. Its translation: CASSLSQNYQPQHF.

The gene calls are TRBV20-1 and TRBJ2-2; 7 bases map to TRBD2. Trimming cost V 6 bases and J 0 bases; bases outside gene matches: 16. This CDR3 has 18 residues. From germline, CDR1 is DFQATT and CDR2 SNEGSKA (reference sequence). This CDR3 is CSARGGGGDSPNTGELFF. The CDR3 DNA is TGCAGTGCCCGGGGTGGGGGGGGGGACTCGCCGAACACCGGGGAGCTGTTTTTT.

This clonotype was observed a handful of times. V and J are TRBV4-2 and TRBJ2-5; 9 positions agree with TRBD1. The CDR3 extends over 16 amino acids. CDR1 and CDR2 from the germline V gene are LGHNA and YNFKEQ. V was pared by 4 bases and J by 4 bases, with 10 bases of the junction left unmatched. The CDR3 nucleotides are TGTGCCAGCAGCCCCCAGGAAACAGGGGGCTTAGAGACCCAGTACTTC. This encodes CASSPQETGGLETQYF.

This clonotype came up a few times. The rearrangement uses TRBV27 and TRBJ1-2; D unclear. With 0 bases removed from V and 2 bases from J, the gap between germline ends came to 13 bases. CDR3 length: 16 residues. Germline V gene sequence: CDR1 MNHEY, CDR2 SMNVEV (reference sequence). CDR3 sequence reads: CASSLSSLIPNYGYTF. The CDR3 DNA reads as TGTGCCAGCAGTTTATCCTCCCTGATTCCGAACTATGGCTACACCTTC.

The genes are TRBV25-1 and TRBJ2-6; D possibly corresponds to TRBD2 (6 bases). Germline lookup yields CDR1 MGHDK and CDR2 SYGVNS. V shed 1 base and J shed 0 bases, with 16 bases lying between them. There are 19 residues in the CDR3. The CDR3: CASSEWGPGVSSGANVLTF. DNA for the CDR3: TGTGCCAGCAGTGAATGGGGCCCGGGGGTAAGCTCTGGGGCCAACGTCCTGACTTTC.

This clonotype appeared a few times. This chain links TRBV20-1 with TRBJ2-5; D assignment may be TRBD1 or TRBD2 (5 bases each). The ends were cut back, 5 bases at V and 1 base at J, with 14 bases in the middle. This CDR3 contains 14 residues. Germline loops: CDR1 DFQATT, CDR2 SNEGSKA (reference sequence). The CDR3 is CSARFRGTQETQYF. The CDR3 DNA follows: TGCAGTGCTCGCTTTCGAGGGACCCAAGAGACCCAGTACTTC.

This clonotype was seen a few times. This rearrangement joins TRBV9 to TRBJ2-1; 10 nucleotides match TRBD2. The CDR3 loop spans 16 amino acids. With V trimmed by 4 bases and J by 1 base, 5 bases remained unmatched. Germline V gene lookup returns CDR1 SGDLS and CDR2 YYNGEE. The CDR3 is CASSPQRGGSYNEQFF. The CDR3 nucleotides read TGTGCCAGCAGCCCTCAGCGGGGGGGGTCCTACAATGAGCAGTTCTTC. Based on the CDR3 plus reference TRBV9 and TRBJ2-1, the full variable domain is DSGVTQTPKHLITATGQRVTLRCSPRSGDLSVYWYQQSLDQGLQFLIQYYNGEERAKGNILERFSAQQFPDLHSELNLSSLELGDSALYFCASSPQRGGSYNEQFFGPGTRLTVL.

This clonotype was found once. The J gene is TRBJ2-3, the V gene TRBV27; D gene ambiguous. The CDR3 has 14 residues. V was trimmed by 0 bases and J by 2 bases, leaving 6 bases between them. CDR1 and CDR2 (germline): MNHEY, SMNVEV (reference sequence). CDR3 DNA sequence: TGTGCCAGCAGTTTATCGTTCATCACAGATACGCAGTATTTT. Translating it yields CASSLSFITDTQYF.

This clonotype was detected ten times or more. The chain uses TRBV7-9 and TRBJ2-1, with a tentative D call TRBD2 (5 bases). The CDR3 extends over 15 amino acids. Germline CDR1 reads SEHNR; CDR2 reads FQNEAQ (reference sequence). V lost 4 bases and J 1 base, leaving 11 bases between the germline ends. In nucleotides, the CDR3 is TGTGCCAGCAGCTCTCAGGACTTATCCTACAATGAGCAGTTCTTC. Translating it yields CASSSQDLSYNEQFF.

The chain is built from TRBV6-1 and TRBJ2-7; D unclear. CDR3 length equals 13 residues. CDR1 and CDR2 (germline): MNHNS, SASEGT. With 7 bases removed from V and 6 bases from J, the gap between germline ends came to 16 bases. CDR3 nucleotides: TGTGCCAGCACTCCCCCAGGTAGGGTCGAGCAGTACGTC. Amino acid sequence: CASTPPGRVEQYV.

This clonotype was picked up one time. This may stem from a read error, because a much larger clone lies one nucleotide away. The rearrangement links TRBV6-6 to TRBJ2-7; no definite D call. Germline V CDR1 and CDR2: MNHNY, SVGAGI (reference sequence). The length of the CDR3 is 12 residues. Deletions cut 10 bases from V and 0 bases from J, with 10 bases between. For the CDR3, the DNA is TGTGCCATCGTACAAGGCTCCTACGAGCAGTACTTC. Protein sequence: CAIVQGSYEQYF.

This clonotype was seen more than once but under ten times. V usage is TRBV7-9 and J usage is TRBJ2-1; 12 positions agree with TRBD2. The CDR3 spans 18 residues. Trimming took 4 bases from V and 0 from J; bases not matched to a gene: 7. In germline, CDR1 is SEHNR, CDR2 FQNEAQ (reference sequence). The DNA of the CDR3 is TGTGCCAGCAGCTCCCCGACTAGCGGGGGACCCTCCTACAATGAGCAGTTCTTC. It codes for CASSSPTSGGPSYNEQFF.

The rearrangement links TRBV9 to TRBJ1-1; D not resolved. The CDR3 has 13 amino acids. CDR1 is SGDLS and CDR2 is YYNGEE in the germline V gene. Trimming shortened V by 1 base and J by 1 base, and 5 bases separated the two germline ends. The CDR3 DNA sequence: TGTGCCAGCAGCGTAAAGGGGAACACTGAAGCTTTCTTT. Encoded protein: CASSVKGNTEAFF.

This clonotype has a handful of counts. The J gene is TRBJ2-1, the V gene TRBV5-6; TRBD1 matches 7 bases. Unmatched junction bases numbered 14, after V lost 3 bases and J lost 8 bases. This CDR3 spans 16 amino acids. From germline, CDR1 is SGHDT and CDR2 YYEEEE. The CDR3 is CASSSKAGTAPHEQFF. The CDR3 bases are TGTGCCAGCAGCTCAAAAGCCGGGACAGCGCCCCATGAGCAGTTCTTC.

The table lists this clonotype with a few counts. The chain links TRBV6-1 to TRBJ2-1, with no clear D. CDR1 is MNHNS and CDR2 is SASEGT in the germline V gene. This CDR3 spans 13 amino acids. Trimming pared 1 base from V and 8 bases from J, leaving 9 bases between. CDR3: CASSEVGGYEQFF. CDR3 DNA: TGTGCCAGCAGTGAAGTCGGTGGGTATGAGCAGTTCTTC.

A few counts support this clonotype. The chain employs TRBV9 and TRBJ1-6; D is possibly TRBD1 (6 bases). Germline V gene lookup returns CDR1 SGDLS and CDR2 YYNGEE. The CDR3 is 16 amino acids. The V end was cut by 5 bases, the J end by 9 bases, with 21 bases between. CDR3 DNA sequence: TGTGCCAGCAGTCCCCACGACAGGCGTCTTGGTTCACCCCTCCACTTT. Amino acids: CASSPHDRRLGSPLHF.

J is TRBJ1-2 and V is TRBV12-3 or TRBV12-4, with D perhaps matching TRBD1 (5 bases). The CDR3 sequence is 13 residues long. Trimming pared 7 bases from V and 8 bases from J, leaving 17 bases between. The CDR3 nucleotides read TGTGCCAGCAACCTCGGGTTGGGGGTAGGCTACACCTTC. It is translated as CASNLGLGVGYTF.